This is a list of T cell receptor beta chains from one sample in a study of Ad26.COV2.S vaccination and SARS-CoV-2 variants. Assay used: immunoSEQ multiplex PCR; TCRdb lists only in-frame clones, some missing. The table has about 440,000 clones, 87% seen once; the top ten hold roughly 13%. The specimen was peripheral blood, collected in a trial of Ad26.COV2.S vaccine versus placebo. The receptor set was obtained from a person between 18 and 59 years old who received the Ad26.COV2.S COVID-19 vaccine or a placebo. Both conserved end residues are part of each CDR3.

j_call | v_call | cdr3_aa
TRBJ2-5 | TRBV28 | CASSTVGGFQETQYF
TRBJ2-1 | TRBV29-1 | CSGGQGGNEQFF
TRBJ1-1 | TRBV29-1 | CSGTTGRTEAFF
TRBJ2-7 | TRBV9 | CASSPQTWNYEQYF
TRBJ2-3 | TRBV18 | CASSPRASGATTDTQYF
TRBJ1-2 | TRBV6-2/TRBV6-3 | CASSGRLTNYGYTF
TRBJ2-7 | TRBV24-1 | CATSDSYYEQYF
TRBJ2-7 | TRBV9 | CASSVVGGSGEQYF
TRBJ1-1 | TRBV24-1 | CATKGEGNTEAFF
TRBJ2-1 | TRBV7-2 | CASSLKGGPGEQFF
TRBJ2-7 | TRBV21-1 | CASSKEGRLRVLRVYEQYF
TRBJ2-7 | TRBV28 | CAIGRRTSYEQYF
TRBJ1-3 | TRBV9 | CASSPGQVYGNTIYF
TRBJ2-7 | TRBV7-2 | CANPVGHEQYF
TRBJ1-6 | TRBV9 | CASSRMGGDYSPLHF
TRBJ2-2 | TRBV28 | CASRTGTGELFF
TRBJ2-1 | TRBV7-2 | CASSLGQDYYNEQFF
TRBJ1-1 | TRBV5-1 | CASSLPSRDGYEAFF